Reported below is one T cell receptor (beta chain). Its target is not known. Trimming took 1 base from V and 11 from J, leaving 14 bases between them. This CDR3 has 13 residues. Germline CDR1 reads SEHNR; CDR2 reads FQNEAQ (reference sequence). The sample originates from a study of CD8 T cells in ankylosing spondylitis. TCRdb re-derived calls from the 5' RACE reads in MiXCR, one entry per CDR3 protein. The table lists fewer than 750,000 distinct CDR3 sequences, 19% of them singletons. Overall study findings and caveats: A motif of under 10 highly homologous TCR beta variants was seen as apparently characteristic of ankylosing spondylitis blood. Certain motif variants had earlier been reported in reactive arthritis synovial fluid and blood.

The chain carries TRBV7-9 and TRBJ1-1, with unresolved D. The sequenced sample was blood, either unsorted or a sorted T cell fraction (not recorded which). The sequence was obtained from a male donor with ankylosing spondylitis. The CDR3 region has the DNA TGTGCCAGCAGCTTAGAGGAGAGAGGGAAGGCTTTCTTT. Protein product: CASSLEERGKAFF.